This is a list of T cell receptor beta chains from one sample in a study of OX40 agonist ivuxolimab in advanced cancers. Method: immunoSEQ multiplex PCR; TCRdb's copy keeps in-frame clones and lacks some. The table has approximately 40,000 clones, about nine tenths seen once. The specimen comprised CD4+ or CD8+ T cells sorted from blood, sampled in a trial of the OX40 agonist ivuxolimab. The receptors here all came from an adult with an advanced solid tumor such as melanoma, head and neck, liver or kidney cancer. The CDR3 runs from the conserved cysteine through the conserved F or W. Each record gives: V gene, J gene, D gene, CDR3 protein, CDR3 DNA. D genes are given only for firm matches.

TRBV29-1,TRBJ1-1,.,CSVGGGGTMNTEAFF,TGCAGCGTTGGAGGGGGAGGAACCATGAACACTGAAGCTTTCTTT
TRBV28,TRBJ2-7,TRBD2,CASTSLPGLAAGEQYF,TGTGCCAGCACCTCACTTCCGGGACTAGCGGCGGGGGAGCAGTACTTC
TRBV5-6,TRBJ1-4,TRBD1,CASSPGTGTARANEKLFF,TGTGCCAGCAGCCCTGGGACAGGGACCGCGCGAGCTAATGAAAAACTGTTTTTT
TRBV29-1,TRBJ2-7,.,CSRKETKRSYEQYF,TGCTCGAGGAAGGAGACCAAACGCTCCTACGAGCAGTACTTC
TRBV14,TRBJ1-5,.,CASSLGGGVQPQHF,TGTGCCAGCAGCCTCGGTGGAGGGGTTCAGCCCCAGCATTTT
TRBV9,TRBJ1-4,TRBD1,CASSDRAGNRGGEKLFF,TGTGCCAGCAGCGACCGAGCGGGGAACAGGGGAGGTGAAAAACTGTTTTTT
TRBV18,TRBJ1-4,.,CASSSPGRINEKLFF,TGTGCCAGCTCATCGCCGGGACGGATTAATGAAAAACTGTTTTTT
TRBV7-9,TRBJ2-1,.,CASSSSRPAVYNEQFF,TGTGCCAGCAGCTCAAGCAGACCGGCCGTCTACAATGAGCAGTTCTTC
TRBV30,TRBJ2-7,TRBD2,CAWSVLAGSGEQYF,TGTGCCTGGAGTGTCCTAGCGGGATCGGGCGAGCAGTACTTC
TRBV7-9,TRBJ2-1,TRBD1,CASSSGQYNEQFF,TGTGCCAGCAGCTCGGGACAGTACAATGAGCAGTTCTTC
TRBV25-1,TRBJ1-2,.,CASSGVGSYTF,TGTGCCAGCAGTGGAGTCGGCAGCTACACCTTC
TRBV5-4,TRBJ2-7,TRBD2,CASSKGLAGATGEQYF,TGTGCCAGCAGCAAGGGACTAGCGGGAGCGACGGGCGAGCAGTACTTC
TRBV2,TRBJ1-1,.,CASKMAGNTEAFF,TGTGCCAGCAAAATGGCAGGGAACACTGAAGCTTTCTTT
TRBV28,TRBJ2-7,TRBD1,CASQQGGLHYEQYF,TGTGCCAGCCAACAGGGGGGTCTTCACTACGAGCAGTACTTC
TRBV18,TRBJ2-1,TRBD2,CASSPLAASGTLPNEQFF,TGTGCCAGCTCACCACTCGCTGCTAGCGGGACCTTACCCAATGAGCAGTTCTTC
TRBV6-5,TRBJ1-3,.,CASAEVFGNTIYF,TGTGCCAGCGCCGAGGTATTCGGAAACACCATATATTTT
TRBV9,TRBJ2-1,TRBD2,CASSVASGSVRGEQFF,TGTGCCAGCAGCGTAGCTAGCGGGAGTGTGCGGGGTGAGCAGTTCTTC
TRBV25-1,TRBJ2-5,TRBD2,CASSEPSGSLETQYF,TGTGCCAGCAGTGAGCCCAGCGGGAGTCTCGAGACCCAGTACTTC